These 8 T cell receptor beta chains were all obtained from the same sample, sequenced in a study of monozygotic twins with inflammatory bowel disease. TCRdb reworked the 5' RACE reads into one entry per CDR3 protein, no DNA. In all, the sample yields 110,000 to 150,000 distinct CDR3 sequences. Source material: blood. All receptors derive from a human donor with ulcerative colitis or Crohn's disease, or a healthy co-twin of an affected twin (not recorded which).

This rearrangement joins TRBV9 to TRBJ2-1; the D call of TRBD2 rests on TCRdb alone, since no DNA is present to check it. The germline V gene has CDR1 SGDLS and CDR2 YYNGEE. This CDR3 is 21 amino acids long. The CDR3 loop reads CASSAISSGRSAPSSYNEQFF.

The rearrangement uses TRBV28 and TRBJ1-5; the TRBD1 assignment by TCRdb is unverifiable without DNA. Per germline, CDR1 MDHEN and CDR2 SYDVKM. This CDR3 comprises 16 residues. The CDR3 region is CASSLLTGRGNQPQHF.

The CDR3 region is CASSQQGHTGGTQYF. This sequence joins TRBV28 and TRBJ2-5; without DNA, the TCRdb call of TRBD1 cannot be checked. Germline V gene data show CDR1 as MDHEN and CDR2 as SYDVKM. The CDR3 runs to 15 residues.

The chain has TRBV11-2 and TRBJ1-2. The CDR3 covers 14 residues. Germline V lookup: CDR1 SGHAT, CDR2 FQNNGV. This CDR3 is CASSLVLGELGYTF.

The chain uses TRBV20-1 and TRBJ1-2; checking the TCRdb D call of TRBD1 is not possible without DNA. There are 12 residues in the CDR3. Germline V gene sequence: CDR1 DFQATT, CDR2 SNEGSKA (reference sequence). This chain's CDR3 is CSGPQGASGYTF.

This chain links TRBV19 with TRBJ2-7; with no DNA, the TCRdb D assignment of TRBD1 cannot be verified. Germline assignment: CDR1 LNHDA and CDR2 SQIVND (reference sequence). The CDR3 is made up of 14 amino acids. This CDR3 is CASSPRQENYEQYF.

The chain recombines TRBV5-1 with TRBJ1-1; TCRdb outputs TRBD1, but without DNA this stays unchecked. The CDR3 runs 13 residues. Germline CDR1 is SGHRS and CDR2 is YFSETQ. This CDR3 reads CASTRTGNTEAFF.

The chain uses TRBV18 and TRBJ1-3. CDR1 KGHSH and CDR2 LQKENI come from the germline V gene. The CDR3 has 18 residues. This CDR3 reads CASSQRHPDDGYGNTIYF.